This T cell receptor (beta chain) stems from a study of shared clonotypes between healthy human individuals (dated by TCRdb to the early 2020s). Broadly, across the study: Three men and two women, aged 18 to 49 years, made up the cohort. For each donor, CD4 naive and CD4 memory were each given three plates, CD8 naive was given two plates, and CD8 memory was given one plate. The study deeply sequenced blood TCR repertoires of about 5 healthy adults to estimate repertoire size and the extent of clonotype sharing between individuals. To increase sequencing depth and limit assay-specific biases, different laboratories used diverse techniques to prepare libraries and sequence TCR repertoires. Leukapheresis yielded between about 0.9 and 10 billion PBMCs per donor. What the research found in general, with its limitations: Compared with non-shared clonotypes, the clonotypes found in all four sorted-subset donors had higher generation probabilities. Rarefaction of sorted-subset datasets indicated incomplete sequencing despite the large sequencing depth. Based on pairwise subsampling, the degree of clonotype sharing among donors was expected to be affected by sequencing depth. Naive subsets generally had larger estimated clonotype richness than memory subsets did. Across four donors, roughly 5.1% of naive CD4, approximately 4% of naive CD8, around 2.5% of memory CD4, and about 0.44% of memory CD8 clonotypes were shared. Sampling was restricted to blood, and TCR repertoires in tissue are likely to differ from TCR repertoires in blood. Because the study included a small number of donors, the genetic and exposure-history diversity represented was limited.

Details on this clone: No cognate antigen has been identified for it. No base-level quality is on record; no much larger clone is a single base apart.

CD8 naive samples were CD45RO-negative cells positively selected for CCR7, giving a CD45RA+CCR7+ population that excluded TemRA cells. Healthy HIV-negative adults with no recently reported acute infections or vaccinations were included as donors. Every donor was a Caucasian adult living in Nashville, Tennessee, USA. After blood collection by leukapheresis, PBMCs were isolated using Ficoll-Histopaque density gradient centrifugation and then cryopreserved in the vapor phase of liquid nitrogen. Purity and quantity of every magnetically sorted T cell population were checked by analytical flow cytometry. From each sorted fraction, genomic DNA was isolated and quantified by UV absorbance on a Nanodrop 2000c. The CDR1 and CDR2 encoded by the germline V gene are MNHNS and SASEGT. Inclusive of the bounding cysteine and phenylalanine, the CDR3 is 15 residues long. Only CDR3 DNA remains: 45 bases, in frame from the first base. The junction shows trimming of 2 bases on V and 1 base on J, plus 11 bases between the germline ends.

Using the deep immunoSEQ assay, TCR CDR3 regions were amplified from genomic DNA by multiplex PCR. Genomic DNA extracted from each cell subset was distributed evenly over all wells of several immunoSEQ 96-well plates, and each plate served as one replicate. Each replicate PCR for sorted subsets received roughly 0.2 ug genomic DNA, equal to roughly 29,000 T cell genomes. Purified libraries were quantified with a Qubit 3.0 fluorometer, sized on a Bioanalyzer 2100, and re-quantified with the KAPA Library Quantification kit. Every immunoSEQ 96-well plate was sequenced on a dedicated single-read 150-cycle Illumina NextSeq 550 flow cell. Per the source publication's procedure: Because only junctional sequences without quality scores were contained in the immunoSEQ output, filtering matching that applied to full-length reads could not be performed. Sequences were annotated with PyIR, a Python wrapper for IgBLAST v1.9, using IMGT germline references to assign V/J genes and CDR3. Any read was removed if the V/J assignment was weak (E-value above 1e-6), the CDR3 was missing, or the read contained stop codons, out-of-frame junctions, or ambiguous translated residues. V3J clonotypes were defined as sequences sharing the same inferred V gene, J gene, and CDR3 amino acid sequence. Percentage overlap between repertoires was calculated by dividing the number of shared unique clonotypes by the size of the smaller repertoire. Richness of each repertoire was evaluated using RTK rarefaction, the Chao1 estimator, and Recon v2.1 estimates of unobserved clonotypes. OLGA was used to compute generation probabilities for all TCRbeta clonotypes that the gDNA method yielded from four donors. Imported from immuneACCESS, the table was reduced by TCRdb to in-frame sequences with V and J called. These copies leave out some clones; in studies compared against another copy, an unresolved V gene accounts for under half, and the cause of the remainder is not known. V and J calls and clone size are given by that table; D and trimming were obtained from the DNA. Recorded for this sample are some 1,900,000 clones; about 94% of them occurred a single time. The ten most abundant clones make up more than 0.9% of the sample.

The sequence was obtained from a man in his late teens or twenties in good health. Sequencing was performed on naive CD8+ T cells sorted from blood. This specimen's cell subset or site label, per the study, means: CD45RA+CCR7+. This chain is built from TRBV6-1 and TRBJ1-1; too little of a D gene remains to name it. The nucleotide sequence reads TGTGCCAGCAGTGAAATCCTGACTTCGAACACTGAAGCTTTCTTT. This encodes CASSEILTSNTEAFF.